This T cell receptor (beta chain) was documented in a study of T cells after yellow fever vaccination. CDR1 and CDR2 (germline): LGHDT, YNNKEL (reference sequence). V was shortened by 3 bases and J by 6 bases, with 13 bases between the two germline ends. The CDR3 sequence is 14 residues long. Making TCR cDNA involved 5'RACE template switching, which added UMIs and a universal primer site. TCRdb used MiXCR to reprocess the 5' RACE reads, holding one entry per CDR3 protein. The table includes about 340,000 distinct CDR3 sequences, 7.5% to 9% detected once. Overall study results and limits: A secondary response was less intense yet reached its peak sooner, at day 5 versus 15. In FACS-sorted repertoires, abundant clonotypes from the bulk population could appear as contaminants. A minor fraction of clonotypes spanned both CD4 and CD8 compartments.

Turning to this clonotype: Its specificity is unknown.

The rearrangement links TRBV3-1 to TRBJ2-3; no clear D gene. The receptor comes from a man aged 18 to 29 who received the YFV17D yellow fever vaccine. Material: PBMCs, obtained on the day of the first yellow fever vaccination. The CDR3 DNA sequence: TGTGCCAGCAGCCATCCCCAGAGCCCCGATACGCAGTATTTT. Amino acids: CASSHPQSPDTQYF.